Listed here are 11 T cell receptor beta chains from one sample, sequenced in a study of human T cells and chemical hapten exposure. TCRdb processed the RACE reads anew with MiXCR; each CDR3 protein has one entry. The repertoire consists of about 250,000 distinct CDR3 sequences, with roughly 7.4% occurring once and the leading ten covering 0.9% to 1.5%. As for time point: pre-sensitization, week 0. Stated treatment: therapeutic diphenylcyclopropenone sensitization with weekly scalp DPC. Source: whole blood, taken in connection with sensitization to the hapten diphenylcyclopropenone (DPC). These receptors were taken from a man aged 18 to 30 with alopecia areata. Some clones in this sample may be carry-over from other donors' samples.

This clonotype has just a few counts. The chain links TRBV11-1 to TRBJ1-1, with 8 bases matching TRBD1. CDR1 and CDR2 from the germline V gene are SGHAT and FQDESV (reference sequence). With V trimmed by 5 bases and J by 3 bases, 8 bases remained unmatched. CDR3 length equals 15 residues. The CDR3 DNA is TGTGCCAGCAGCCACCCACACAGGGGGGACACTGAAGCTTTCTTT. It encodes CASSHPHRGDTEAFF.

CDR3 in DNA: TGCGCCAGCAGCCAACGGTCTAGCGGGGGATTTGTCTCCAACTACAATGAGCAGTTCTTC. It translates to CASSQRSSGGFVSNYNEQFF. This chain uses TRBV4-3 with TRBJ2-1; TRBD2 matches at 10 bases. Looked up from germline, CDR1 is LGHNA and CDR2 is YSLEER. There are 20 residues in the CDR3. After removal of 2 bases from V and 3 bases from J, the junction contained 16 bases not matched to a gene.

This clonotype was picked up a small number of times. V and J are TRBV4-1 and TRBJ2-3; 7 bases agree with TRBD1. Trimming cost V 4 bases and J 2 bases; bases outside gene matches: 9. Germline V lookup: CDR1 MGHRA, CDR2 YSYEKL. The CDR3 has 16 amino acids. The CDR3: CASSLPGQVFTDTQYF. The CDR3 DNA sequence: TGCGCCAGCAGCCTGCCTGGACAGGTTTTCACAGATACGCAGTATTTT.

This clonotype was detected many times. The chain carries TRBV29-1 and TRBJ1-6, with TRBD1 matching 7 bases. The length of the CDR3 is 12 residues. Germline-derived CDR1 and CDR2 are SQVTM and ANQGSEA. Germline trimming cut 5 bases from V and 8 bases from J; bases unmatched to any gene: 3. CDR3: CSVRQGDSPLHF. The CDR3 DNA follows: TGCAGCGTTCGACAGGGAGATTCACCCCTCCACTTT.

Many counts were recorded for this clonotype. The CDR3 is CASSLAGGRYTF. CDR3 DNA sequence: TGTGCCAGCAGCTTAGCAGGGGGGCGCTACACCTTC. V gene TRBV7-2 combines with J gene TRBJ1-2, with D possibly matching TRBD1 (6 bases). The CDR3 has 12 residues. Trimming pared 0 bases from V and 9 bases from J, leaving 8 bases between. The germline CDR1 and CDR2 sequences are SGHTA and FQGNSA.

The chain carries TRBV10-3 and TRBJ1-1; no clear D gene. V shed 3 bases and J shed 0 bases, with 17 bases lying between them. The germline CDR1 and CDR2 sequences are ENHRY and SYGVKD. The CDR3 spans 17 residues. CDR3 in amino acids: CAISDLGGDPMNTEAFF. The DNA of the CDR3 is TGTGCCATCAGTGACTTGGGCGGCGACCCTATGAACACTGAAGCTTTCTTT.

The rearrangement links TRBV6-2 or TRBV6-3 to TRBJ2-4, with D tentatively TRBD1 (5 bases). CDR3 length: 15 amino acids. V gave up 5 bases and J gave up 3 bases, with 14 bases separating them. Germline CDR1 MNHEY, CDR2 SVGEGT. The CDR3 here is CASSKKGEGKNIQYF. For the CDR3, the DNA is TGTGCCAGCAGTAAGAAAGGGGAAGGCAAAAACATTCAGTACTTC.

The CDR3 here is CASSPRRGMNTEAFF. In DNA form, the CDR3 reads TGCGCCAGCAGCCCCCGACGGGGGATGAACACTGAAGCTTTCTTT. The J gene is TRBJ1-1, the V gene TRBV5-1; D may be TRBD1 (5 bases). The V and J ends lost 4 bases and 0 bases respectively, with 13 bases between them. Germline V gives CDR1 SGHRS, CDR2 YFSETQ. The CDR3 length is 15 residues.

There are many counts of this clonotype. The chain uses TRBV2 and TRBJ2-7; TRBD1 might be the D (7 bases). This CDR3 is built from 14 residues. Germline-derived CDR1 and CDR2 are SNHLY and FYNNEI. The germline V and J ends were trimmed by 6 bases and 1 base, with 13 bases remaining between them. The CDR3 region is CASRRDSNSYEQYV. Here the CDR3 DNA reads TGTGCCAGCAGGCGGGACAGCAATTCCTACGAGCAGTACGTC.

This clonotype appeared a few times. The chain recombines TRBV7-2 with TRBJ2-2; possibly TRBD2 for D (6 bases). V shed 1 base and J shed 0 bases, with 15 bases lying between them. Germline V gene data show CDR1 as SGHTA and CDR2 as FQGNSA. CDR3 length: 18 residues. In DNA form, the CDR3 reads TGTGCCAGCAGCTTAGTAGCGGCACCGAATGCGAACACCGGGGAGCTGTTTTTT. It specifies CASSLVAAPNANTGELFF.

This clonotype was observed a few times. This chain connects TRBV19 to TRBJ1-2; D is unresolved. The ends were cut back, 4 bases at V and 3 bases at J, with 3 bases in the middle. Germline V gives CDR1 LNHDA, CDR2 SQIVND (reference sequence). CDR3 size: 11 residues. CDR3 region: CASSRDYGYTF. The CDR3 DNA reads TGTGCCAGTAGTAGAGACTATGGCTACACCTTC. Together with reference TRBV19 and TRBJ1-2, the CDR3 gives the full variable domain: DGGITQSPKYLFRKEGQNVTLSCEQNLNHDAMYWYRQDPGQGLRLIYYSQIVNDFQKGDIAEGYSVSREKKESFPLTVTSAQKNPTAFYLCASSRDYGYTFGSGTRLTVV.